This record looks at one T cell receptor beta chain sequence and its context. The source of the sample is a study of CD8 T cells in Susac syndrome. RNA totalling roughly 0.5 to 1 ug underwent reverse transcription with random hexamers. TCRdb passed the immunoSEQ multiplex PCR reads through MiXCR, listing each CDR3 protein once. The data hold about 150,000 distinct CDR3 sequences, with less than 97% observed a single time. Trimming removed 4 bases from V and 0 bases from J, with 14 bases in between. Germline V gene lookup returns CDR1 SGDLS and CDR2 YYNGEE. There are 16 residues in the CDR3. This clonotype was obtained from a human donor with multiple sclerosis. The rearrangement uses TRBV9 and TRBJ2-1, with D perhaps TRBD1 or TRBD2 (6 bases each). Sequenced: CD8+ T cells from PBMCs. CDR3 sequence (DNA): TGTGCCAGCAGCACAGAGGGGGGCCTCTCCTACAATGAGCAGTTCTTC. Protein: CASSTEGGLSYNEQFF.